This T cell receptor (beta chain) was documented in a study of T cells in localized non-small cell lung cancer. Overall study findings and caveats: Elevated circulating T cell density in blood was associated with longer overall survival. The appearance of a median roughly 56 of the top 100 tumor clones was seen in adjacent lung. Only one tumor region went through sequencing, so heterogeneity may still be there.

Repertoires were generated with immunoSEQ multiplex PCR, while TCRdb's copy carries only in-frame clones and drops some. The profile shows about a thousand clones, about 33% of them singletons. This clone was picked up a small number of times. Its antigen is undetermined. This clonotype was sampled from a male donor aged 60 or over with stage II squamous cell lung carcinoma. The sample here was lung tumor tissue, taken before any cancer treatment.

As DNA, the CDR3 is TGTGCCAGCAGTGGAGGGGACCCCTCCACAGATACGCAGTATTTT. Translated, it gives CASSGGDPSTDTQYF. This rearrangement joins TRBV2 to TRBJ2-3; D may match TRBD1 or TRBD2 (5 bases each). The V gene lost 4 bases and the J gene lost 2 bases, with 13 bases spanning the gap. CDR3 size: 15 residues. CDR1 SNHLY and CDR2 FYNNEI come from the germline V gene.